These 27 T cell receptor beta chains were all obtained from the same sample, sequenced in a study of blood T cell repertoires in COVID-19. Assay: immunoSEQ multiplex PCR; the TCRdb copy retains only in-frame clones and omits some. The top ten clones hold roughly 36% of a sample with almost 85,000 clones, about four fifths of them seen once. Sequencing input: peripheral blood. The origin of the receptors is an elderly man with active or convalescent COVID-19.

The gene calls are TRBV5-8 and TRBJ1-5; tentatively, D is TRBD1 (6 bases). Germline assignment: CDR1 SGHTS and CDR2 YDEGEE. V was clipped by 0 bases and J by 1 base, with 14 bases between them. The CDR3 loop spans 17 amino acids. CDR3 sequence (DNA): TGTGCCAGCAGCTTGGCTTCGTCGGGGACAAGCAATCAGCCCCAGCATTTT. It translates to CASSLASSGTSNQPQHF.

The chain couples TRBV30 to TRBJ2-7, with TRBD1 matching 8 bases. J lost 2 bases, V lost 3 bases, and 9 bases had no gene match. Per the germline V gene, CDR1 is GTSNPN and CDR2 is SVGIG (reference sequence). This CDR3 has 15 amino acids. The chain's CDR3 is CAWSMAETGAYEQYF. Written as DNA, the CDR3 is TGTGCCTGGAGCATGGCAGAGACAGGGGCCTACGAGCAGTACTTC.

This chain uses TRBV29-1 with TRBJ2-7; 10 nucleotides line up with TRBD2. V shed 7 bases and J 5 bases; nucleotides not matched to a gene: 8. Germline values: CDR1 SQVTM, CDR2 ANQGSEA. The CDR3 runs 13 residues. This CDR3 is CSAQAGGPHEQYF. The DNA of the CDR3 is TGCAGCGCCCAAGCGGGGGGGCCCCACGAGCAGTACTTC.

The chain links TRBV5-1 to TRBJ2-3; D possibly corresponds to TRBD1 (7 bases). Trimming left V 0 bases short and J 0 bases short, with 14 bases between. This CDR3 contains 17 residues. CDR1 is SGHRS, CDR2 YFSETQ, per germline. CDR3 sequence (DNA): TGCGCCAGCAGCTTGGCCCCGGCAGGGGGGAGCACAGATACGCAGTATTTT. Protein: CASSLAPAGGSTDTQYF.

The rearrangement links TRBV5-1 to TRBJ2-7; D ambiguous. The CDR3 totals 15 residues. V gave up 0 bases and J gave up 2 bases, with 12 bases separating them. CDR1 is SGHRS, CDR2 YFSETQ, per germline. The CDR3 here is CASSLDLAGPYEQYF. For the CDR3, the DNA is TGCGCCAGCAGCTTGGATCTGGCAGGCCCCTACGAGCAGTACTTC.

The gene calls are TRBV19 and TRBJ1-4, with D perhaps matching TRBD1 (5 bases). Germline loops: CDR1 LNHDA, CDR2 SQIVND (reference sequence). Trimming left V 7 bases short and J 0 bases short, with 9 bases between. The CDR3 has 14 amino acids. CDR3 sequence reads: CASTQTATNEKLFF. CDR3 DNA sequence: TGTGCCAGTACCCAGACAGCAACTAATGAAAAACTGTTTTTT. The full variable domain, its missing parts supplied by reference TRBV19 and TRBJ1-4, is DGGITQSPKYLFRKEGQNVTLSCEQNLNHDAMYWYRQDPGQGLRLIYYSQIVNDFQKGDIAEGYSVSREKKESFPLTVTSAQKNPTAFYLCASTQTATNEKLFFGSGTQLSVL.

The chain has TRBV27 and TRBJ1-2; 7 bases are a match to TRBD1. The CDR3 is 14 residues long. The trim removed 7 bases at V and 8 bases at J, leaving 13 bases unmatched. Germline values: CDR1 MNHEY, CDR2 SMNVEV (reference sequence). The CDR3 DNA sequence: TGTGCCAGCAAATCGGAGGGGGCGATGGAGGGCTACACCTTC. Residues: CASKSEGAMEGYTF.

The CDR3 bases are TGTGCCAGTAGTTCAGTACAGGGGGCTGGGACCAAAAACATTCAGTACTTC. Its protein is CASSSVQGAGTKNIQYF. The rearrangement joins TRBV19 to TRBJ2-4; 9 nucleotides line up with TRBD1. With 5 bases clipped from V and 2 bases from J, the junction kept 10 bases outside the gene matches. The CDR3 length is 17 residues. Germline V gives CDR1 LNHDA, CDR2 SQIVND (reference sequence).

V and J are TRBV19 and TRBJ2-1, with 10 positions matching TRBD2. The V gene end was trimmed by 5 bases and the J gene end by 2 bases; junction bases not matched to a gene: 6. The length of the CDR3 is 16 residues. Germline V lookup: CDR1 LNHDA, CDR2 SQIVND (reference sequence). CDR3 region: CASSPAGGGAYNEQFF. The CDR3 coding sequence is TGTGCCAGTAGTCCAGCGGGAGGGGGTGCCTACAATGAGCAGTTCTTC.

This sequence joins TRBV6-2 or TRBV6-3 and TRBJ1-5, with D maybe TRBD1 (6 bases). Trimming took 2 bases from V and 4 from J, leaving 12 bases between them. Germline loops: CDR1 MNHEY, CDR2 SVGEGT. The CDR3 runs 15 residues. CDR3 nucleotide sequence: TGTGCCAGCAGTTACGCCTATCAGGGGAATCAGCCCCAGCATTTT. This translates into CASSYAYQGNQPQHF.

This rearrangement joins TRBV19 to TRBJ2-2; D remains ambiguous. Germline CDR1 reads LNHDA; CDR2 reads SQIVND (reference sequence). Trimming removed 0 bases at V and 5 bases at J, with 4 bases between. The CDR3 contains 13 residues. The CDR3 region has the DNA TGTGCCAGTAGTATAGATCATACCGGGGAGCTGTTTTTT. Amino acid sequence: CASSIDHTGELFF.

The chain combines TRBV5-1 with TRBJ2-7, with D perhaps TRBD1 (6 bases). The CDR3 length is 14 residues. The germline CDR1 and CDR2 sequences are SGHRS and YFSETQ. V gave up 2 bases and J gave up 1 base, with 10 bases separating them. The CDR3 sequence: CASSLGTLSYEQYF. The CDR3 DNA follows: TGCGCCAGCAGCTTAGGGACACTTTCCTACGAGCAGTACTTC.

Comment on this clone: An end of the junction does not agree with germline; a read error may underlie this. The chain links TRBV27 to TRBJ2-7; a possible D gene is TRBD2 (6 bases). The V gene's germline CDR1 is MNHEY and CDR2 SMNVEV (reference sequence). This CDR3 contains 14 residues. CDR3 DNA: TGTGCCAGCAAACTCGGTGGGTCCCCGGGACTCCTTTTGTTC. Protein: CASKLGGSPGLLLF.

This clone showed up just once. The chain has TRBV28 and TRBJ2-1; tentatively, D is TRBD2 (5 bases). Per germline, CDR1 MDHEN and CDR2 SYDVKM. CDR3 size: 13 residues. The ends were cut back, 3 bases at V and 9 bases at J, with 12 bases in the middle. This CDR3 reads CASSFPGISEQFF. The CDR3 bases are TGTGCCAGCAGTTTTCCGGGGATTAGTGAGCAGTTCTTC.

The rearrangement uses TRBV7-8 and TRBJ1-1; 7 bases map to TRBD1. Trimming removed 5 bases from V and 11 bases from J; junction bases left unmatched: 20. The germline gives CDR1 SGHVS, CDR2 FQNEAQ. CDR3 length equals 16 residues. As DNA, the CDR3 is TGTGCCAGCAGCCGCGGAGATCGACAGGGCGAGAGAGGGGCTTTCTTT. This gives the protein CASSRGDRQGERGAFF.

The chain is built from TRBV3-1 (or the pseudogene TRBV3-2) and TRBJ1-1, with D unresolved. CDR3 size: 12 residues. Germline CDR1 and CDR2: LGHDT and YNNKEL (reference sequence). Trimming took 6 bases from V and 1 from J, leaving 6 bases between them. The CDR3 DNA is TGTGCCAGCAGACGCGGGAACACTGAAGCTTTCTTT. Encoded protein: CASRRGNTEAFF.

The chain is built from TRBV5-5 and TRBJ2-2, with a weak D call TRBD1 (6 bases). From germline, CDR1 is SGHKS and CDR2 YYEKEE (reference sequence). The CDR3 runs 17 residues. The V and J ends lost 0 bases and 0 bases respectively, with 12 bases between them. The CDR3 spells CASSLVYRVTNTGELFF. CDR3 in DNA: TGTGCCAGCAGCTTGGTCTACAGGGTAACGAACACCGGGGAGCTGTTTTTT.

CDR3 nucleotide sequence: TGTGCCTGGGAGGAGGGGTACTCTGGAAACACCATATATTTT. Its translation is CAWEEGYSGNTIYF. The genes are TRBV30 and TRBJ1-3; D possibly corresponds to TRBD1 (5 bases). V lost 5 bases and J 0 bases, leaving 11 bases between the germline ends. Germline assignment: CDR1 GTSNPN and CDR2 SVGIG (reference sequence). CDR3 size: 14 residues.

The CDR3 loop is CASSPGTGVNNSPLHF. In nucleotides, the CDR3 is TGTGCCAGCAGCCCGGGGACAGGGGTTAATAATTCACCCCTCCACTTT. The chain carries TRBV11-2 and TRBJ1-6; 10 bases map to TRBD1. The CDR3 has 16 residues. Germline assignment: CDR1 SGHAT and CDR2 FQNNGV. After removal of 5 bases from V and 5 bases from J, the junction contained 6 bases not matched to a gene.

This clone was counted a single time. The chain links TRBV29-1 to TRBJ2-2, with D perhaps matching TRBD1 (6 bases). Germline CDR1 SQVTM, CDR2 ANQGSEA. The V and J ends lost 7 bases and 6 bases respectively, with 15 bases between them. The CDR3 is 13 residues long. CDR3 DNA: TGCAGCGCCCCGGGACAAGGGGCCGGGGAGCTGTTTTTT. Translation gives CSAPGQGAGELFF.

The genes are TRBV5-1 and TRBJ2-2; 13 bases are a match to TRBD2. The CDR3 runs to 17 residues. Looked up from germline, CDR1 is SGHRS and CDR2 is YFSETQ. J was trimmed by 1 base and V by 2 bases; bases with no gene match: 2. The CDR3: CASSLRLAGGNTGELFF. Here the CDR3 DNA reads TGCGCCAGCAGCTTACGACTAGCGGGAGGGAACACCGGGGAGCTGTTTTTT. Variable domain in full (rest from reference TRBV5-1 and TRBJ2-2): KAGVTQTPRYLIKTRGQQVTLSCSPISGHRSVSWYQQTPGQGLQFLFEYFSETQRNKGNFPGRFSGRQFSNSRSEMNVSTLELGDSALYLCASSLRLAGGNTGELFFGEGSRLTVL.

The chain joins TRBV19 to TRBJ2-3; D is perhaps TRBD1 (5 bases). The CDR3 extends over 13 amino acids. Germline lookup yields CDR1 LNHDA and CDR2 SQIVND (reference sequence). The V end was cut by 6 bases, the J end by 1 base, with 8 bases between. CDR3 sequence reads: CASRDTGTDTQYF. CDR3 nucleotide sequence: TGTGCCAGTAGGGACACTGGCACAGATACGCAGTATTTT. Supplemented by reference TRBV19 and TRBJ2-3, the full variable domain reads DGGITQSPKYLFRKEGQNVTLSCEQNLNHDAMYWYRQDPGQGLRLIYYSQIVNDFQKGDIAEGYSVSREKKESFPLTVTSAQKNPTAFYLCASRDTGTDTQYFGPGTRLTVL.

This clone was seen just once. The chain couples TRBV20-1 to TRBJ1-2; D is uncertain. The CDR3 is made up of 13 amino acids. V gave up 3 bases and J gave up 0 bases, with 8 bases separating them. Germline CDR1 is DFQATT and CDR2 is SNEGSKA (reference sequence). The CDR3 spells CSASHGANYGYTF. Here the CDR3 DNA reads TGCAGTGCTAGTCATGGAGCTAACTATGGCTACACCTTC.

The chain combines TRBV28 with TRBJ2-7; the D gene is possibly TRBD1 (6 bases). The germline V and J ends were trimmed by 5 bases and 3 bases, with 20 bases remaining between them. Germline V CDR1 and CDR2: MDHEN, SYDVKM. The CDR3 sequence is 16 residues long. This CDR3 is CASSPWDIGVSYEQYF. The CDR3 DNA sequence: TGTGCCAGCAGTCCGTGGGACATCGGAGTGAGCTACGAGCAGTACTTC.

The chain joins TRBV6-5 to TRBJ2-1, with 10 nucleotides matching TRBD2. The germline CDR1 and CDR2 sequences are MNHEY and SVGAGI. The ends lost 6 bases at V and 2 bases at J; junction bases unmatched: 4. CDR3 length equals 15 residues. The CDR3 region has the DNA TGTGCCAGCAGCCGGACTAGCGGAACCTACAATGAGCAGTTCTTC. This sequence encodes CASSRTSGTYNEQFF.

V and J are TRBV5-4 and TRBJ1-2; D is possibly TRBD1 (6 bases). V lost 1 base and J lost 2, with 9 bases in between. This CDR3 spans 14 amino acids. Germline CDR1 SGHNT, CDR2 YYREEE (reference sequence). The CDR3 reads CASSLSRGNYGYTF. The CDR3 DNA reads TGTGCCAGCAGCTTGTCGAGGGGGAACTATGGCTACACCTTC.

V gene TRBV21-1 combines with J gene TRBJ2-7; TRBD2 reflects the table's D call only, with no check against the DNA. TRBV21-1 is a pseudogene. The CDR3 spans 15 residues. CDR3 nucleotides: TGTGCCAGCAGCTCCCGACTCCGACGAGACTACGAGCAGTACTTC. Its translation: CASSSRLRRDYEQYF.